This TCR beta chain was profiled in a study of cytomegalovirus exposure and HLA in healthy donors. CDR3 length: 12 residues. CDR1 SGHTA and CDR2 FQGNSA come from the germline V gene. The PCR contained 60 Vbeta and 13 Jbeta primers. Assay: immunoSEQ multiplex PCR; the TCRdb copy retains only in-frame clones and omits some. The sample has about 200,000 clones, 65% to 90% seen once. About this clone: Antigen unknown. Mismatch with germline at one junction end may stem from a read error.

Study-wide points: Another analysis was done later, and it associated more than 15,000 TCR beta sequences with HLA alleles at 0.05 false discovery rate.

This chain connects TRBV7-2 to TRBJ1-3; no firm D call. Input material: PBMCs. The sequence derives from a girl between 10 and 17 years old in good health and CMV-seronegative. The CDR3 region has the DNA TGTGCCAACAGCCCGGGAGGAAACACCATATATTTT. As protein: CANSPGGNTIYF.